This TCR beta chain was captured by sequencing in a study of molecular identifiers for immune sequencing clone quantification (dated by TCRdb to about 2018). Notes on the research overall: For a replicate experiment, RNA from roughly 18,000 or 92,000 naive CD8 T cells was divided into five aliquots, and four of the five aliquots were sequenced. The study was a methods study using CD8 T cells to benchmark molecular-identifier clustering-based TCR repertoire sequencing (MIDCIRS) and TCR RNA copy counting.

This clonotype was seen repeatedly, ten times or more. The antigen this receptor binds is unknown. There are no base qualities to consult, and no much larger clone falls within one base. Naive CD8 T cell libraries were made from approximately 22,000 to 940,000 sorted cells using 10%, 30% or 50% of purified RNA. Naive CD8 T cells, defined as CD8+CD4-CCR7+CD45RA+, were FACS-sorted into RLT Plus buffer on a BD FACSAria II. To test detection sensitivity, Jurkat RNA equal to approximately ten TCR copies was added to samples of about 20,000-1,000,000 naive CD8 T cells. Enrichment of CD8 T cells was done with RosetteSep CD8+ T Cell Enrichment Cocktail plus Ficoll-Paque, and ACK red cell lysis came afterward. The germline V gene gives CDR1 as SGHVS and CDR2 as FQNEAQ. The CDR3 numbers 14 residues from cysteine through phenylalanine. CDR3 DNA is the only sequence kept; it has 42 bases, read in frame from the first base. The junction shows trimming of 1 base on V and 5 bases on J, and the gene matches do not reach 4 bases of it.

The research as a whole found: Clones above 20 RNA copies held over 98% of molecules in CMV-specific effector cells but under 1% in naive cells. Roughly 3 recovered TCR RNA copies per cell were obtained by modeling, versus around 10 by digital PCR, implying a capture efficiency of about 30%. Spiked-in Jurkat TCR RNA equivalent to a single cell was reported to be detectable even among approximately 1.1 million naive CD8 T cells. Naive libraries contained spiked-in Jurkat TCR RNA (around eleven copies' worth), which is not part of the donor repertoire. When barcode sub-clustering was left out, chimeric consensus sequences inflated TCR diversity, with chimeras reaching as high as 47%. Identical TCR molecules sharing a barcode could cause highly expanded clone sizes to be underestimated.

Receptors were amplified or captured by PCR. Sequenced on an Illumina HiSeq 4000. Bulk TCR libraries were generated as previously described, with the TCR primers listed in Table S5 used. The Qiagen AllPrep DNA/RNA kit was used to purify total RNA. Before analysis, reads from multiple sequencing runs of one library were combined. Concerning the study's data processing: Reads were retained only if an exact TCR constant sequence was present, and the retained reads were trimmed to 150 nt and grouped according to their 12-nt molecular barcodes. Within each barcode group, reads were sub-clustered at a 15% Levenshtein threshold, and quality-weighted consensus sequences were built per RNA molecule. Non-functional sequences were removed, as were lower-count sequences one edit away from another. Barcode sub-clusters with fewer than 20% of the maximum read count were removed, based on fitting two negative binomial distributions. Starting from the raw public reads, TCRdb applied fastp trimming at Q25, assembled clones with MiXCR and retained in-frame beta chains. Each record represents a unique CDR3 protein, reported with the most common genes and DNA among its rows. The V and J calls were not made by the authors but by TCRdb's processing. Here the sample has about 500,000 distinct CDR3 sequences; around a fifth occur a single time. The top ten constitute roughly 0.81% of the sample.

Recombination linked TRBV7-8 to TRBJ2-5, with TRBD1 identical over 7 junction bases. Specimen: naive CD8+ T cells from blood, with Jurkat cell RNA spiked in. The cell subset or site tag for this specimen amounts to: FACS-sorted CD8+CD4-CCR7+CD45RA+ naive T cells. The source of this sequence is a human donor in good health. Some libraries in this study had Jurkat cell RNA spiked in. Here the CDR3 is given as CASSLGQGTETQYF. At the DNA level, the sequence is TGTGCCAGCAGCTTAGGACAGGGTACGGAGACCCAGTACTTC.